The 19 T cell receptor beta chains below all came from one sample that was sequenced in a study of shared clonotypes between healthy human individuals. CD45RO-negative CD8 cells positively selected for CCR7 made up the naive population, which excluded terminally differentiated effector memory CD45RA+ cells. Measured with immunoSEQ multiplex PCR; TCRdb has only the in-frame clones, and not every one. The table has about 2 million clones, approximately 94% seen once; the top ten hold 1% to 1.5%. The specimen was naive CD8+ T cells sorted from blood. The receptors come from a man aged 18 to 35 in good health.

The genes are TRBV7-2 and TRBJ2-7; 9 bases fit TRBD2. The V segment lost 4 bases and the J segment 6 bases; nucleotides outside the gene matches: 7. From germline, CDR1 is SGHTA and CDR2 FQGNSA. CDR3 length: 14 residues. CDR3 residues: CASSSTQRGAEQYF. CDR3 DNA: TGTGCCAGCAGCTCGACGCAGCGGGGGGCCGAGCAGTACTTC.

This clone was counted once. The CDR3 loop reads CASSQGGGGQAYSYEQYF. DNA of the CDR3: TGTGCCAGCAGCCAAGGGGGCGGCGGACAGGCCTACTCCTACGAGCAGTACTTC. The chain couples TRBV5-5 to TRBJ2-7; TRBD1 agrees at 7 bases. Germline assignment: CDR1 SGHKS and CDR2 YYEKEE (reference sequence). J was trimmed by 0 bases and V by 4 bases; bases with no gene match: 16. CDR3 length equals 18 residues.

J is TRBJ1-1 and V is TRBV6-5; D gene unclear. This CDR3 contains 16 residues. Germline loops: CDR1 MNHEY, CDR2 SVGAGI. V shed 0 bases and J shed 5 bases, with 16 bases lying between them. CDR3: CASSYSGYVSETEAFF. CDR3 DNA: TGTGCCAGCAGTTACTCAGGGTACGTGTCGGAAACTGAAGCTTTCTTT.

The V and J genes are TRBV7-9 and TRBJ1-6, with a possible D match to TRBD1 (6 bases). The CDR3 loop spans 15 amino acids. Deletions cut 5 bases from V and 9 bases from J, with 17 bases between. Germline values: CDR1 SEHNR, CDR2 FQNEAQ (reference sequence). The CDR3 sequence is CASSPSGASSSPLHF. Here the CDR3 DNA reads TGTGCCAGCAGCCCATCAGGGGCCTCCAGTTCACCCCTCCACTTT.

This chain joins TRBV15 and TRBJ2-5, with a weak D call TRBD2 (8 bases). This CDR3 contains 17 residues. Trimming cost V 3 bases and J 4 bases, with 21 bases left between them. Germline lookup yields CDR1 LNHNV and CDR2 YYDKDF (reference sequence). CDR3 coding DNA: TGTGCCACCAGCAGTAAGGGGGCCTTGCGGGAGGCAGAGACCCAGTACTTC. It encodes CATSSKGALREAETQYF.

The chain uses TRBV6-5 and TRBJ2-1, with TRBD2 matching 10 bases. Germline assignment: CDR1 MNHEY and CDR2 SVGAGI. Trimming took 7 bases from V and 2 from J; bases not matched to a gene: 5. This CDR3 spans 15 amino acids. The CDR3 bases are TGTGCCAGCATGATAGCGGGAGGACCCTACAATGAGCAGTTCTTC. This encodes CASMIAGGPYNEQFF.

V gene TRBV7-9 combines with J gene TRBJ2-5, with TRBD1 matching over 11 bases. V gave up 1 base and J gave up 5 bases; unmatched junction bases: 6. In germline, CDR1 is SEHNR, CDR2 FQNEAQ (reference sequence). The CDR3 runs to 16 residues. The CDR3 DNA is TGTGCCAGCAGCTTAGTAGGACAGGGGGCTGGTGAGACCCAGTACTTC. Amino acids: CASSLVGQGAGETQYF.

The V and J genes are TRBV6-5 and TRBJ1-4; 7 bases are a match to TRBD1. The V gene's germline CDR1 is MNHEY and CDR2 SVGAGI. CDR3 size: 15 residues. Trimming cost V 0 bases and J 6 bases; bases outside gene matches: 4. DNA for the CDR3: TGTGCCAGCAGTTACTCAGACAGGGAGGATGAAAAACTGTTTTTT. The encoded protein is CASSYSDREDEKLFF.

The chain is built from TRBV7-8 and TRBJ2-3; D could derive from TRBD1 or TRBD2 (5 bases each). Trimming pared 1 base from V and 4 bases from J, leaving 12 bases between. This CDR3 spans 15 amino acids. CDR1 is SGHVS, CDR2 FQNEAQ, per germline. The DNA of the CDR3 is TGTGCCAGCAGCTTAGAGAGGGGTCGCCCAGATACGCAGTATTTT. Protein sequence: CASSLERGRPDTQYF.

The V call is TRBV5-8, the J call TRBJ2-7, with D perhaps TRBD2 (5 bases). V was trimmed by 4 bases and J by 2 bases, leaving 13 bases between them. The CDR3 length is 14 residues. Germline V gene lookup returns CDR1 SGHTS and CDR2 YDEGEE. CDR3 DNA: TGTGCCAGCAGCCCCGGGGAGCGAACCTACGAGCAGTACTTC. This encodes CASSPGERTYEQYF.

CDR3 sequence reads: CASSSEGRGYGYTF. In nucleotides, the CDR3 is TGTGCCAGCAGCTCAGAAGGCAGGGGCTATGGCTACACCTTC. This sequence joins TRBV5-4 and TRBJ1-2; D might be TRBD1 (6 bases). Germline CDR1 is SGHNT and CDR2 is YYREEE (reference sequence). The V and J ends lost 3 bases and 4 bases respectively, with 13 bases between them. This CDR3 spans 14 amino acids.

A word on this clone: The same CDR3 is also encoded by other DNA sequences in this sample. The V and J genes are TRBV4-1 and TRBJ2-5; D might be TRBD2 (5 bases). The germline CDR1 and CDR2 sequences are MGHRA and YSYEKL. This CDR3 is built from 15 residues. Trimming removed 0 bases from V and 2 bases from J, with 10 bases in between. The CDR3 coding sequence is TGCGCCAGCAGCCAAGATCTAGGACTTCAAGAGACCCAGTACTTC. Encoded protein: CASSQDLGLQETQYF.

This clone was seen only once. This rearrangement joins TRBV19 to TRBJ1-1; weak D call: TRBD1 (6 bases). CDR1 is LNHDA, CDR2 SQIVND, per germline (reference sequence). The length of the CDR3 is 15 residues. Trimming stripped 6 bases from V and 4 bases from J, with 18 bases between. CDR3 bases: TGTGCCAGTAGCACCTACAGGGAGATGGGCACTGAAGCTTTCTTT. Its translation is CASSTYREMGTEAFF.

This chain uses TRBV15 with TRBJ2-7; TRBD1 agrees at 7 bases. CDR3 length: 17 residues. CDR1 is LNHNV and CDR2 is YYDKDF in the germline V gene (reference sequence). V shed 1 base and J 0 bases; nucleotides not matched to a gene: 9. The CDR3 DNA sequence: TGTGCCACCAGCAGAGGTCTCGAGGGGGCGAGCTCCTACGAGCAGTACTTC. Encoded protein: CATSRGLEGASSYEQYF.

This clone has just one count. The chain links TRBV19 to TRBJ2-7; no clear D. The V and J ends lost 5 bases and 3 bases respectively, with 8 bases between them. The V gene's germline CDR1 is LNHDA and CDR2 SQIVND (reference sequence). The CDR3 length is 12 residues. Written as DNA, the CDR3 is TGTGCCAGTAGTCCTGATCACTACGAGCAGTACTTC. Protein sequence: CASSPDHYEQYF.

The chain uses TRBV14 and TRBJ2-7; perhaps TRBD1 as D (6 bases). Germline V gives CDR1 SGHDN, CDR2 FVKESK. The ends were cut back, 5 bases at V and 2 bases at J, with 13 bases in the middle. This CDR3 spans 14 amino acids. The chain's CDR3 is CASSSRDKPYEQYF. As DNA, the CDR3 is TGTGCCAGCAGCAGCCGGGACAAGCCCTACGAGCAGTACTTC.

The J gene is TRBJ1-5, the V gene TRBV28; maybe TRBD1 (6 bases). Germline loops: CDR1 MDHEN, CDR2 SYDVKM. Trimming stripped 7 bases from V and 7 bases from J, with 17 bases between. CDR3 length equals 14 residues. Here the CDR3 DNA reads TGTGCCAGCACCCCTGGGGGGGCTGGGCAGCCCCAGCATTTT. Amino acids: CASTPGGAGQPQHF.

The chain recombines TRBV7-3 with TRBJ1-1, with a tentative D call TRBD1 (5 bases). V was clipped by 5 bases and J by 3 bases, with 13 bases between them. CDR1 is SGHTA and CDR2 is FQGTGA in the germline V gene. This CDR3 comprises 14 residues. The CDR3 region has the DNA TGTGCCAGCAGCGCGGGATTGGGGGACACTGAAGCTTTCTTT. This gives the protein CASSAGLGDTEAFF.

V usage is TRBV5-1 and J usage is TRBJ2-1, with 7 bases that match TRBD2. The junction had 5 bases not matched to a gene; V was cut back by 2 bases and J by 9 bases. The CDR3 consists of 13 residues. Looked up from germline, CDR1 is SGHRS and CDR2 is YFSETQ. CDR3 sequence: CASSLEGGGEQFF. CDR3 DNA sequence: TGCGCCAGCAGCTTAGAGGGCGGGGGTGAGCAGTTCTTC.